The clone carrying this TCR beta chain was seen repeatedly, ten times or more. The data belong to a study of T cells in Graves' hyperthyroidism and ophthalmopathy. Trimming took off 7 bases at V and 5 bases at J, with 21 bases between the two ends. CDR3 size: 16 residues. CDR1 is MNHNS and CDR2 is SASEGT in the germline V gene. Researchers took RNA transcripts and amplified the TCR beta CDR3 regions from them. A first-round RT-PCR of the TCR CDR3 used the HTBI primer set. TCRdb re-called the multiplex PCR reads through MiXCR, storing one row per CDR3 protein. The data show a few hundred thousand distinct CDR3 sequences, roughly 15% seen once.

Sequenced sample: blood. The clonotype originates from a woman aged 18-35 years with Graves' hyperthyroidism. This sequence joins TRBV6-1 and TRBJ2-1; tentative D call: TRBD1 (5 bases). The CDR3: CASKMGGREHDNEQFF. The CDR3 nucleotides read TGTGCCAGCAAAATGGGCGGCAGGGAACATGACAATGAGCAGTTCTTC.